This T cell receptor (beta chain) comes out of a study of blood T cell repertoires in COVID-19. This clone is medium-sized within its sample. The germline V and J ends were trimmed by 2 bases and 5 bases, with 4 bases remaining between them. Germline CDR1 GTSNPN, CDR2 SVGIG (reference sequence). This CDR3 has 12 amino acids. Only in-frame clones appear in the TCRdb table, and some are missing; sequencing was by immunoSEQ multiplex PCR. The sample consists of 100,000 to 150,000 clones, less than 90% of them appearing once. The chain has TRBV30 and TRBJ1-6, with no clear D. This TCR derives from a woman aged 25-40 years who had recovered from COVID-19. What was sequenced was peripheral blood. The chain's CDR3 is CAWSQDNSPLHF. CDR3 coding DNA: TGTGCCTGGAGTCAGGATAATTCACCCCTCCACTTT.